The 3 T cell receptor beta chains in this list originate from one sample, sequenced in a study of blood T cell repertoires in COVID-19. TCRdb keeps only in-frame clones here, not all; method: immunoSEQ multiplex PCR. The sample has approximately 490,000 clones, roughly 90% seen once; the top ten hold around 0.7%. The sample comprised PBMCs or T cells enriched from blood (not recorded which). The receptors shown here come from a woman aged 18-35 years who had recovered from COVID-19.

V gene TRBV6-1 combines with J gene TRBJ2-3; 11 bases are a match to TRBD2. After removal of 0 bases from V and 7 bases from J, the junction contained 12 bases not matched to a gene. The length of the CDR3 is 18 residues. Germline CDR1 is MNHNS and CDR2 is SASEGT. The CDR3 DNA follows: TGTGCCAGCAGTGAAGCCCTCAATCTAGCGGGGGGCTGGTATACGCAGTATTTT. Encoded protein: CASSEALNLAGGWYTQYF.

This clone was seen more than once but under ten times. This chain links TRBV11-2 with TRBJ1-5; D gene unclear. CDR3 length equals 13 residues. V was trimmed by 5 bases and J by 3 bases, leaving 8 bases between them. Germline V gives CDR1 SGHAT, CDR2 FQNNGV. This chain's CDR3 is CASSPRPNQPQHF. The CDR3 DNA reads TGTGCCAGCAGCCCCCGTCCCAATCAGCCCCAGCATTTT.

This sequence joins TRBV7-2 and TRBJ2-6; D gene ambiguous. Trimming pared 4 bases from V and 1 base from J, leaving 11 bases between. From germline, CDR1 is SGHTA and CDR2 FQGNSA. The CDR3 covers 16 residues. The CDR3 region has the DNA TGTGCCAGCAGCTCTCCTAGAGCATCTGGGGCCAACGTCCTGACTTTC. This encodes CASSSPRASGANVLTF.